This T cell receptor (beta chain) derives from a study of cytomegalovirus exposure and HLA in healthy donors. PCR was performed using 60 Vbeta and 13 Jbeta primers. Profiled with immunoSEQ multiplex PCR; TCRdb holds only in-frame clones, not every one. The sample contains around 120,000 clones, around 80% of which appear only once. Source material: PBMCs. This sequence originates from a female donor in good health and CMV-seropositive.

CDR3 bases: TGTGCCTGGAACCGGGGGGGGCCTGAGCAGTACTTC. Translated, it gives CAWNRGGPEQYF. The chain links TRBV30 to TRBJ2-7, with TRBD2 identical over 8 bases. Germline loops: CDR1 GTSNPN, CDR2 SVGIG (reference sequence). CDR3 length: 12 amino acids. J lost 7 bases, V lost 4 bases, and 6 bases had no gene match.